Here is one T cell receptor beta chain with its context. Original analysis: Amplification of reference gene primers provided the estimated nucleated cell counts. Clones were sequenced by immunoSEQ multiplex PCR, and TCRdb holds only the in-frame ones, with some missing. V and J calls plus clone size are reproduced from that table; the DNA served to infer D and trimming. The table includes 250,000 to 350,000 clones, around 91% detected once. The sample is drawn from a study of blood T cell repertoires in COVID-19. Overall study: Sources were T cells, B-cell-depleted T cells, or PBMCs; the material itself was cDNA or gDNA.

Germline V gives CDR1 MNHEY, CDR2 SVGAGI. Trimming pared 7 bases from V and 12 bases from J, leaving 16 bases between. CDR3 size: 13 residues. J is TRBJ1-6 and V is TRBV6-5; tentatively, D is TRBD1 (5 bases). The sequenced material came from PBMCs or T cells enriched from blood (not recorded which). The sequence came from a woman younger than 35 with acute COVID-19. DNA of the CDR3: TGTGCCAGCACTACACCGGGGGTTTTACCCCTCCACTTT. It is translated as CASTTPGVLPLHF.